This T cell receptor (beta chain) was sequenced during a study of T cell changes during pregnancy in multiple sclerosis (dated by TCRdb to the late 2010s). Study-wide context: Changes in the T cell repertoire over the course of pregnancy were examined in this study in women with multiple sclerosis.

Via the germline V gene, CDR1 is MGHDK and CDR2 SYGVNS. The CDR3 holds 14 amino acids from the cysteine to the phenylalanine. Solely the CDR3 DNA is kept, with 42 bases framed from the first base. V loses 6 bases at its end and J loses 8 bases; junction bases beyond the gene matches: 8. With respect to this clone: Its target antigen remains unknown. No much larger clonotype is one base removed from it; base qualities were not supplied.

The method behind the library was the immunoSEQ multiplex PCR assay. TCRdb holds this immuneACCESS table with in-frame rearrangements only. Some clones are missing; in checked studies, unresolved V genes explain under half, and the rest has no known cause. The sample table records tens of thousands of clones; about 91% of these occur just once. Together, the top ten hold roughly 1.9% of the sample. The sequencing here drew on CD4+ T cells from peripheral blood mononuclear cells, taken after pregnancy. The sequence was obtained from a female donor in good health, enrolled as a control in a pregnancy study. The chain links TRBV25-1 with TRBJ2-1; 9 bases in between match TRBD2. Here is the DNA: TGTGCCAGCAGACCGGGACTAGCTTCAGATGAGCAGTTCTTC. Translated, this gives CASRPGLASDEQFF.